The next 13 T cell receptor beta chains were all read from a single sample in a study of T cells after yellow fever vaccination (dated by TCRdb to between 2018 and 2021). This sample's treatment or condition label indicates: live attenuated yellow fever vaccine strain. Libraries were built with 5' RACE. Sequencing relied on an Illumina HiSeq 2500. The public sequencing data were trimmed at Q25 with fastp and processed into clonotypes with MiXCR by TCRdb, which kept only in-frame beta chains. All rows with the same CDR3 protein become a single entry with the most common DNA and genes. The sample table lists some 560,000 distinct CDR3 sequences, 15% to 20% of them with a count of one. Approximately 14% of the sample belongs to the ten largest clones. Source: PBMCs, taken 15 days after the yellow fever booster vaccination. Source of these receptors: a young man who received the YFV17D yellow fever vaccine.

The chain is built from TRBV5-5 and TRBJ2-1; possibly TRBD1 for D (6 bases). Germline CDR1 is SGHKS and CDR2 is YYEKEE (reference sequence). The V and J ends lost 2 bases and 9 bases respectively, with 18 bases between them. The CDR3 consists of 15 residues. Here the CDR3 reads CASSFITLGAGEQFF. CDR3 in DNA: TGTGCCAGCAGCTTCATCACACTGGGGGCGGGTGAGCAGTTCTTC. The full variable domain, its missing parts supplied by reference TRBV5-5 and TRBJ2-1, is DAGVTQSPTHLIKTRGQQVTLRCSPISGHKSVSWYQQVLGQGPQFIFQYYEKEERGRGNFPDRFSARQFPNYSSELNVNALLLGDSALYLCASSFITLGAGEQFFGPGTRLTVL.

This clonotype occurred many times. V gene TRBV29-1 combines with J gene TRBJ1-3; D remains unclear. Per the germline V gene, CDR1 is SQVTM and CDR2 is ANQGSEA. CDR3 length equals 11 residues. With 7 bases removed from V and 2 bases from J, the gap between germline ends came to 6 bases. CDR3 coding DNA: TGCAGCGCCTTGACTGGAAACACCATATATTTT. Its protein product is CSALTGNTIYF. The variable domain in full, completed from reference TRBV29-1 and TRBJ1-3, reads SAVISQKPSRDICQRGTSLTIQCQVDSQVTMMFWYRQQPGQSLTLIATANQGSEATYESGFVIDKFPISRPNLTFSTLTVSNMSPEDSSIYLCSALTGNTIYFGEGSWLTVV.

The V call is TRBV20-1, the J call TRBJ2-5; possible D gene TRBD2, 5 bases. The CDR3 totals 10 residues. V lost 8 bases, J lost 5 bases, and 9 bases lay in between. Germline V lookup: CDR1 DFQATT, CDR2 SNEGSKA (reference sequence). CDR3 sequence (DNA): TGCAGTTCCTCGGGGGAGACCCAGTACTTC. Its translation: CSSSGETQYF.

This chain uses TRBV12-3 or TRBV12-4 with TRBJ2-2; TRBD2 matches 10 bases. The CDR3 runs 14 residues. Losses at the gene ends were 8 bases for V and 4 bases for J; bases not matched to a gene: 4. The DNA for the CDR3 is TGTGCCAGCTTAGCGGGAGGCGGCACCGGGGAGCTGTTTTTT. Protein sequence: CASLAGGGTGELFF.

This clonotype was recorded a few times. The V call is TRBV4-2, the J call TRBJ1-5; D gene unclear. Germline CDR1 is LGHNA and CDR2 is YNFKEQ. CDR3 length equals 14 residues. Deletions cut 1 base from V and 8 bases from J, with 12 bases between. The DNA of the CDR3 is TGTGCCAGCAGCCAAGCCCACTCCCGTGAGCCCCAGCATTTT. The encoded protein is CASSQAHSREPQHF.

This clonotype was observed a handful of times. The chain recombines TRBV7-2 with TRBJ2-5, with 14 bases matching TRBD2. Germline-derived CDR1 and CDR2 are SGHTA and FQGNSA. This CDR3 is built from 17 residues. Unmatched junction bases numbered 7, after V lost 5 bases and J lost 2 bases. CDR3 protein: CASSRGTSGRSQETQYF. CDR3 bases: TGTGCCAGCAGCAGAGGGACTAGCGGGAGAAGTCAAGAGACCCAGTACTTC.

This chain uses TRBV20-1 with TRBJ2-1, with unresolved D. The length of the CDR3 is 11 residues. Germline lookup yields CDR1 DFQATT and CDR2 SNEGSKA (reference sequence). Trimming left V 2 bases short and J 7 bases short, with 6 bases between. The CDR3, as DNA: TGCAGTGCTAGACAATTAAATGAGCAGTTCTTC. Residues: CSARQLNEQFF.

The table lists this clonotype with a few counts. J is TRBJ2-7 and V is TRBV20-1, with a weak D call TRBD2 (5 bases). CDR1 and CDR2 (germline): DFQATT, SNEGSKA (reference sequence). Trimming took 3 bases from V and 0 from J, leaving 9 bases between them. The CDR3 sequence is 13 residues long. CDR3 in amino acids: CSASQLDSYEQYF. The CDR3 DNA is TGCAGTGCTAGTCAACTAGACTCCTACGAGCAGTACTTC.

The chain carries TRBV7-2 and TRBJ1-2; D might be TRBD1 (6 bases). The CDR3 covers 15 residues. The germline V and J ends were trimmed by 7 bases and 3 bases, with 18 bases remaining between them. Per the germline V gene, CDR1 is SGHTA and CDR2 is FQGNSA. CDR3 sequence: CASTMRTVWYYGYTF. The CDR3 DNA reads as TGTGCCAGCACCATGAGGACAGTTTGGTACTATGGCTACACCTTC.

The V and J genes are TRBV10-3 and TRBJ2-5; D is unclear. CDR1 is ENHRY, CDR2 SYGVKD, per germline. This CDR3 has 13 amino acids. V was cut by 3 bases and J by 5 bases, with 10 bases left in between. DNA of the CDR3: TGTGCCATCAGTGACCCGGCTCGGGAGACCCAGTACTTC. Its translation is CAISDPARETQYF.

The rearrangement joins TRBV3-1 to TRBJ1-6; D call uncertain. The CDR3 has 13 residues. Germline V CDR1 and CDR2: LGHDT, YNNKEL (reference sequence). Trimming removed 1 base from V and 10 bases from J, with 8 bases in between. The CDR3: CASSQAGGSPLHF. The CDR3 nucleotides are TGTGCCAGCAGCCAAGCGGGAGGGTCACCCCTCCACTTT.

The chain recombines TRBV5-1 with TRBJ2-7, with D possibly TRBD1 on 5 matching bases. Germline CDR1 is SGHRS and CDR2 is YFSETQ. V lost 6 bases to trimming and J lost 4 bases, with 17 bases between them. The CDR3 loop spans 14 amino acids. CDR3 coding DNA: TGCGCCAGCATGAAGCAAGAACAGGCATACGAGCAGTACTTC. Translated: CASMKQEQAYEQYF.

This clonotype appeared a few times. As DNA, the CDR3 is TGCGCCAGCAGCTTGGGACGGAGGGAGCAGTTCTTC. It specifies CASSLGRREQFF. The chain links TRBV5-1 to TRBJ2-1, with D possibly TRBD2 on 5 matching bases. Germline CDR1 SGHRS, CDR2 YFSETQ. The CDR3 length is 12 residues. The V end was cut by 0 bases, the J end by 10 bases, with 8 bases between. Combining the CDR3 with reference TRBV5-1 and TRBJ2-1 gives the whole variable domain KAGVTQTPRYLIKTRGQQVTLSCSPISGHRSVSWYQQTPGQGLQFLFEYFSETQRNKGNFPGRFSGRQFSNSRSEMNVSTLELGDSALYLCASSLGRREQFFGPGTRLTVL.